This T cell receptor (beta chain) came from a study of blood T cells in healthy people across ages. Overall study: For every two T cells, template switching captured about one barcoded beta molecule.

Primed by a sample-barcoded 5' primer and a J-beta primer mix, a second PCR proceeded for 7 to 11 cycles. Each TCR beta cDNA got a 12-nucleotide random molecular identifier. TCRdb re-analysed the 5' RACE reads in MiXCR, keeping a single row per CDR3 protein. The profile shows around 1,500,000 distinct CDR3 sequences, about 40% of them singletons. As for this clonotype: Its antigen remains unknown. Germline and junction disagree at one end, which may indicate a read error.

The CDR3 extends over 17 amino acids. Study-level results: TCR beta diversity per million T cells fell roughly linearly with age.

The origin of this receptor is a woman aged 18-29 years in good health. The V and J genes are TRBV12-3 or TRBV12-4 and TRBJ2-5, with 14 bases matching TRBD2. The sequenced sample consisted of blood. The CDR3 bases are TGTGCCGGCAGGCTGACTAGCGGGAGGGCCCTGACAGAGACCCAGTACTTC. Its protein is CAGRLTSGRALTETQYF.